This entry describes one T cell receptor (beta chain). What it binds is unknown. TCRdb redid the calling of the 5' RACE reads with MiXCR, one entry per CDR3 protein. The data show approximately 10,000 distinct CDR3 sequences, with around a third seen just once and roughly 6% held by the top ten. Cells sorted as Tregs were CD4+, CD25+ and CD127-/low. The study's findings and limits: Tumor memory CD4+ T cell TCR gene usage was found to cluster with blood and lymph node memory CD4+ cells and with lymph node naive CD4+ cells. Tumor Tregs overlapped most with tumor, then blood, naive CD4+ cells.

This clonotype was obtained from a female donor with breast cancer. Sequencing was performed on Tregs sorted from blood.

The CDR3 is CSAAPRMQYGDTQYF. The CDR3 coding sequence is TGCAGTGCAGCCCCGAGGATGCAGTATGGAGATACGCAGTATTTT. The V call is TRBV20-1, the J call TRBJ2-3; the D is unclear. CDR1 is DFQATT and CDR2 is SNEGSKA in the germline V gene (reference sequence). V was trimmed by 6 bases and J by 5 bases, leaving 21 bases between them. The CDR3 spans 15 residues.